This T cell receptor beta chain was observed in a study of CD8 T cells in Susac syndrome. The CDR3 runs 14 residues. Trimming left V 4 bases short and J 0 bases short, with 11 bases between. Germline V gene data show CDR1 as SGHRS and CDR2 as YFSETQ. The RNA, about 0.45 to 1 ug, was put through reverse transcription using random hexamers. By means of immunoSEQ multiplex PCR, TCR beta CDR3 spanning 54 Vbeta and 13 Jbeta underwent amplification. TCRdb reanalysed the immunoSEQ multiplex PCR reads using MiXCR and keeps one entry per CDR3 protein. This table holds under 350,000 distinct CDR3 sequences, approximately 90% found once.

The receptor was derived from a human donor with multiple sclerosis. The chain is built from TRBV5-1 and TRBJ2-7; tentatively, D is TRBD1 (6 bases). The sequencing sample was made of CD4+ T cells from PBMCs. CDR3 coding DNA: TGCGCCAGCAGCATAGGACAGAGCTCCTACGAGCAGTACTTC. Its translation is CASSIGQSSYEQYF.